The 15 T cell receptor beta chains given below trace back to one sample, sequenced in a study of T cells in Graves' hyperthyroidism and ophthalmopathy. What was amplified from RNA transcripts were TCR beta CDR3 regions. The TCR CDR3 was amplified in a first-round RT-PCR using the HTBI primer set. TCRdb reanalysed the multiplex PCR reads using MiXCR and keeps one entry per CDR3 protein. Here the sample spans 750,000 to 900,000 distinct CDR3 sequences, about two fifths being singletons. The source material was blood. These receptors came from a man between 18 and 29 years old with Graves' hyperthyroidism.

Details on this clonotype: A much larger clone lies one base from this, so it may be a read error. V is TRBV7-2 and J is TRBJ1-3; D uncertain. Trimming took 6 bases from V and 0 from J, leaving 12 bases between them. The CDR3 totals 15 residues. CDR1 and CDR2 from the germline V gene are SGHTA and FQGNSA. The CDR3 spells CASRSQAGSGNTIYF. As DNA, the CDR3 is TGTGCCAGCAGGTCTCAAGCGGGCTCTGGAAACACCATATATTTT. The full variable domain, with the rest looked up from reference TRBV7-2 and TRBJ1-3, is GAGVSQSPSNKVTEKGKDVELRCDPISGHTALYWYRQSLGQGLEFLIYFQGNSAPDKSGLPSDRFSAERTGGSVSTLTIQRTQQEDSAVYLCASRSQAGSGNTIYFGEGSWLTVV.

To note about this clonotype: One base away lies a much larger clone, so this may be a sequencing read error. This rearrangement joins TRBV29-1 to TRBJ1-1; D might be TRBD1 (5 bases). The CDR3 length is 12 residues. V was pared by 7 bases and J by 2 bases, with 11 bases between. Germline V gives CDR1 SQVTM, CDR2 ANQGSEA. CDR3 nucleotides: TGCAGCGGGGCAGGGATTAACACTGAAGCTTTCTTT. This gives the protein CSGAGINTEAFF.

The rearrangement uses TRBV6-5 and TRBJ1-6; D gene uncertain. The CDR3 runs 15 residues. Germline lookup yields CDR1 MNHEY and CDR2 SVGAGI. V gave up 10 bases and J gave up 0 bases, with 13 bases separating them. The CDR3 reads CATGPVSSYNSPLHF. DNA for the CDR3: TGTGCCACCGGTCCTGTGAGCTCCTATAATTCACCCCTCCACTTT.

This chain uses TRBV5-1 with TRBJ1-2, with 7 bases fitting TRBD1. The CDR3 totals 14 residues. Trimming at V came to 4 bases and at J to 6 bases, leaving 9 bases not matched to a gene. Germline CDR1 is SGHRS and CDR2 is YFSETQ. For the CDR3, the DNA is TGCGCCAGCAGCCCTGGAGGGCAGGGGGATGGCTACACCTTC. Its translation is CASSPGGQGDGYTF.

This clonotype was picked up a small number of times. The rearrangement joins TRBV7-9 to TRBJ2-2, with D unclear. There are 13 residues in the CDR3. The germline V gene has CDR1 SEHNR and CDR2 FQNEAQ (reference sequence). Trimming took off 5 bases at V and 6 bases at J, with 10 bases between the two ends. CDR3 protein: CASSTRPAGELFF. CDR3 coding DNA: TGTGCCAGCAGCACGCGACCCGCCGGGGAGCTGTTTTTT.

This clonotype was seen at least ten times. J is TRBJ2-2 and V is TRBV29-1, with TRBD1 matching 8 bases. Germline assignment: CDR1 SQVTM and CDR2 ANQGSEA. This CDR3 has 14 amino acids. Losses at the gene ends were 5 bases for V and 2 bases for J; bases not matched to a gene: 4. The CDR3 bases are TGCAGCGTTCGACAGGGGCGTAACACCGGGGAGCTGTTTTTT. It translates to CSVRQGRNTGELFF.

This clonotype was counted ten times or more. This sequence joins TRBV2 and TRBJ2-7; TRBD2 matches at 10 bases. Trimming at V came to 0 bases and at J to 6 bases, leaving 11 bases not matched to a gene. Per germline, CDR1 SNHLY and CDR2 FYNNEI. This CDR3 has 17 amino acids. CDR3 DNA: TGTGCCAGCAGTGAAGCGCTTCGACTAGCGGGCCCATTCGAGCAGTACTTC. It translates to CASSEALRLAGPFEQYF.

V usage is TRBV6-6 and J usage is TRBJ1-5; the D is unclear. The CDR3 contains 13 residues. The germline V gene has CDR1 MNHNY and CDR2 SVGAGI (reference sequence). Trimming pared 2 bases from V and 9 bases from J, leaving 11 bases between. The CDR3 coding sequence is TGTGCCAGCAGTTACGGGCCGGCGGGGCCCCAGCATTTT. As protein: CASSYGPAGPQHF.

As for this clonotype: This may be a read error, as it is one base from a much larger clone. J is TRBJ1-1 and V is TRBV6-5, with D perhaps TRBD1 (5 bases). The CDR3 contains 16 residues. Per germline, CDR1 MNHEY and CDR2 SVGAGI. CDR3 sequence reads: CASSPYGAGRRTETFF. The DNA of the CDR3 is TGTGCCAGCAGTCCGTACGGGGCAGGGCGGAGGACTGAAACTTTCTTT.

Note on this clonotype: A read error is possible here, since a much larger clone lies one base away. The chain employs TRBV9 and TRBJ1-5, with D maybe TRBD1 (6 bases). Germline CDR1 and CDR2: SGDLS and YYNGEE. The CDR3 covers 14 residues. Trimming took off 4 bases at V and 7 bases at J, with 15 bases between the two ends. The DNA for the CDR3 is TGTGCCAGCAGCACAACAGGGACGGGGCAGCCCCAGCATTTT. This sequence encodes CASSTTGTGQPQHF.

In DNA form, the CDR3 reads TGTGCCAGCAGCTACCGAGGGGTCTTAGAGACCCAGTACTTC. Its protein product is CASSYRGVLETQYF. This chain connects TRBV7-8 to TRBJ2-5; D may be TRBD1 or TRBD2 (5 bases each). Germline CDR1 reads SGHVS; CDR2 reads FQNEAQ. Trimming stripped 4 bases from V and 4 bases from J, with 13 bases between. The CDR3 runs 14 residues.

The chain joins TRBV29-1 to TRBJ2-7; D is possibly TRBD1 (8 bases). CDR1 is SQVTM and CDR2 is ANQGSEA in the germline V gene. V gave up 6 bases and J gave up 2 bases, with 20 bases separating them. The CDR3 is 15 amino acids. For the CDR3, the DNA is TGCAGCGTAGAGACAGGGGAGGGAGACCCCTACGAGCAGTACTTC. Translated, it gives CSVETGEGDPYEQYF.

This clonotype appeared many times. The V call is TRBV2, the J call TRBJ1-5; 7 bases map to TRBD1. Germline loops: CDR1 SNHLY, CDR2 FYNNEI. CDR3 length: 14 amino acids. V lost 7 bases and J lost 2; bases outside the gene matches: 5. CDR3 bases: TGTGCCAGCACCGTCGACAGGGGCAATCAGCCCCAGCATTTT. Amino acids: CASTVDRGNQPQHF.

Remarks on this clonotype: The CDR3 does not end in the conserved phenylalanine or tryptophan, so this is likely a read error. This chain connects TRBV29-1 to TRBJ2-7; a weak D match, TRBD1 (7 bases). CDR3 length: 13 amino acids. Trimming cost V 4 bases and J 0 bases, with 10 bases left between them. Germline CDR1 reads SQVTM; CDR2 reads ANQGSEA. The CDR3 protein is CSVGGDSSYEQYL. The CDR3 nucleotides read TGCAGCGTTGGGGGGGACAGCTCCTACGAGCAGTACCTC.

The rearrangement joins TRBV12-3 or TRBV12-4 to TRBJ1-5, with D unresolved. The CDR3 runs to 14 residues. V was cut by 5 bases and J by 6 bases, with 14 bases left in between. CDR3 sequence reads: CASSRTSGSQPQHF. The CDR3 region has the DNA TGTGCCAGCAGTCGGACTTCTGGGAGTCAGCCCCAGCATTTT.